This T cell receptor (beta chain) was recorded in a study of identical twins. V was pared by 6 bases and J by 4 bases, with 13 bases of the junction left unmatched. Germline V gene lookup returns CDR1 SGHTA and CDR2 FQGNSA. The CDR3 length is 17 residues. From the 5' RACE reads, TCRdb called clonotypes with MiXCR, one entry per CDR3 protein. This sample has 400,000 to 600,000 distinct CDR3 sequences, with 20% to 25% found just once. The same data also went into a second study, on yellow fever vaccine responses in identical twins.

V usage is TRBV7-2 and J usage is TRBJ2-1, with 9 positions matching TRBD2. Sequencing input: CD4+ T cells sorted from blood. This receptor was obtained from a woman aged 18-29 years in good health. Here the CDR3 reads CASRSARDSGRYNEQFF. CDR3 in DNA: TGTGCCAGCAGATCCGCCAGGGACAGCGGGAGGTACAATGAGCAGTTCTTC.